A selection of T cell receptor beta chains follows, all from one sample in a study of regulatory T cells in long-lasting Graves disease. TCRdb ran MiXCR on the multiplex PCR reads and lists one entry per CDR3 protein. This table holds some 300,000 distinct CDR3 sequences, 20% to 25% found once. This specimen was peripheral blood mononuclear cells (PBMCs), taken when the disease was refractory, from a patient treated with antithyroid drugs. The receptor source for this set is a female donor with Graves disease. The CDR3 runs from the conserved cysteine through the conserved F or W. The D gene is left open where the match is weak. The size field is filled for only some rows; it gives once, few, many or a size class.

j_call d_call v_call clone_size cdr3_aa cdr3_nt
TRBJ1-2 - TRBV28 many CASSSNWGYTF TGTGCCAGCAGTTCCAACTGGGGCTACACCTTC
TRBJ2-2 - TRBV11-2 many CASSLFTGELFF TGTGCCAGCAGCTTATTCACCGGGGAGCTGTTTTTT
TRBJ2-4 TRBD1 TRBV28 many CASSLDRGLAKNIQYF TGTGCCAGCAGTTTAGACAGGGGGCTAGCCAAAAACATTCAGTACTTC
TRBJ2-5 - TRBV20-1 few CSARETGTPAETQYF TGCAGTGCTAGAGAAACCGGGACACCAGCGGAGACCCAGTACTTC
TRBJ1-6 - TRBV20-1 - CSGARGDSPLHF TGCAGTGGCGCTCGGGGCGATTCACCCCTCCACTTT
TRBJ1-3 TRBD1 TRBV12-3/TRBV12-4 - CASSRQGTGNTIYF TGTGCCAGCAGTAGACAGGGGACCGGAAACACCATATATTTT
TRBJ2-2 TRBD1 TRBV20-1 few CSASLTGYGELFF TGCAGTGCTAGCCTGACAGGGTACGGGGAGCTGTTTTTT
TRBJ2-7 TRBD1 TRBV20-1 - CSAPGTGGLYYEQYF TGCAGTGCGCCCGGGACAGGGGGTTTATACTACGAGCAGTACTTC
TRBJ2-7 - TRBV7-2 - CASSLGLGGRYEQYF TGTGCCAGCAGCTTAGGTTTGGGGGGAAGATACGAGCAGTACTTC
TRBJ1-1 TRBD1 TRBV6-1 many CASSAGDRNTEAFF TGTGCCAGCAGTGCCGGGGACAGGAACACTGAAGCTTTCTTT
TRBJ2-4 - TRBV2 - CASRGPVPTQYF TGTGCCAGCAGGGGACCCGTCCCCACTCAGTACTTC
TRBJ2-2 TRBD2 TRBV7-8 many CASSRGTSGTRTGELFF TGTGCCAGCAGCCGCGGGACTAGCGGGACTCGCACCGGGGAGCTGTTTTTT
TRBJ1-5 - TRBV19 few CASSYTLPTVSNQPQHF TGTGCCAGTAGCTACACCCTCCCGACGGTAAGCAATCAGCCCCAGCATTTT
TRBJ2-7 - TRBV24-1 few CATSDFPLFVVHEQYF TGTGCCACCAGTGATTTCCCCTTATTTGTAGTCCACGAGCAGTACTTC
TRBJ2-7 - TRBV5-1 - CASSLDSSFLLEQYF TGCGCCAGCAGCTTGGATTCTAGCTTCCTCCTCGAGCAGTACTTC
TRBJ1-3 - TRBV2 few CASSMSRGSTIYF TGTGCCAGCAGCATGTCTCGCGGGAGCACCATATATTTT
TRBJ1-1 TRBD1 TRBV12-3/TRBV12-4 many CASSLRRGRNEGEAFF TGTGCCAGCAGTTTAAGGAGGGGGCGGAACGAGGGTGAAGCTTTCTTT
TRBJ1-5 TRBD1 TRBV25-1 few CASSGSWDSSNQPQHF TGTGCCAGCAGTGGGTCCTGGGACAGTAGCAATCAGCCCCAGCATTTT
TRBJ1-1 TRBD1 TRBV12-3/TRBV12-4 - CASTLEGTGGAGTEAFF TGTGCCAGCACATTAGAAGGGACAGGGGGCGCAGGGACCGAAGCTTTCTTT
TRBJ1-4 - TRBV7-9 - CASSSPLEGREKLFF TGTGCCAGCAGCTCACCTCTGGAGGGGCGTGAAAAACTGTTTTTT
TRBJ1-1 - TRBV16 many CASSQSSTYTEAFF TGTGCCAGCAGCCAATCCTCGACTTACACTGAAGCTTTCTTT
TRBJ2-7 - TRBV6-2/TRBV6-3 many CASGWTYEQYF TGTGCCAGCGGATGGACCTACGAGCAGTACTTC
TRBJ2-7 - TRBV27 - CASSSLDAQYF TGTGCCAGCAGTTCCTTGGATGCGCAGTACTTC
TRBJ1-1 - TRBV6-5 many CASSSVTGNTEAFF TGTGCCAGCAGTTCGGTAACAGGGAACACTGAAGCTTTCTTT
TRBJ1-2 - TRBV5-6 few CASSLWGTGYTF TGTGCCAGCAGCTTGTGGGGAACTGGCTACACCTTC
TRBJ1-5 - TRBV4-3 - CASSQDFPGESNQPQHF TGCGCCAGCAGCCAAGATTTTCCCGGGGAGAGCAATCAGCCCCAGCATTTT
TRBJ1-2 - TRBV7-2 many CASSLGQGYGYTF TGTGCCAGCAGCTTAGGACAAGGCTATGGCTACACCTTC
TRBJ2-7 TRBD2 TRBV28 many CASSPRTSGVTYEQYF TGTGCCAGCAGTCCCCGGACTAGCGGGGTAACCTACGAGCAGTACTTC
TRBJ1-3 - TRBV18 few CASSPQMSGGASGNTIYF TGTGCCAGCTCACCACAAATGTCCGGGGGCGCGTCTGGAAACACCATATATTTT
TRBJ1-1 TRBD1 TRBV28 - CASSSYTGGNTEAFF TGTGCCAGCAGTTCATATACAGGGGGGAACACTGAAGCTTTCTTT
TRBJ2-2 - TRBV27 - CAVRGGNTGELFF TGTGCCGTCCGAGGAGGGAACACCGGGGAGCTGTTTTTT
TRBJ1-1 - TRBV30 few CAWSVGGHQNTEAFF TGTGCCTGGAGTGTAGGGGGACACCAGAACACTGAAGCTTTCTTT
TRBJ1-5 TRBD1 TRBV20-1 - CSALQGSISNQPQHF TGCAGTGCCCTACAGGGGTCCATTAGCAATCAGCCCCAGCATTTT
TRBJ2-7 - TRBV28 many CASSDSQGYEQYF TGTGCCAGCAGTGACTCCCAGGGATACGAGCAGTACTTC
TRBJ2-1 - TRBV28 - CASSFNEQFF TGTGCCAGCAGTTTCAATGAGCAGTTCTTC
TRBJ2-7 - TRBV10-3 - CAIRRAYEQYF TGTGCCATCAGACGGGCCTACGAGCAGTACTTC
TRBJ2-3 TRBD1 TRBV20-1 - CSARGVGTVADTQYF TGCAGTGCTAGGGGGGTCGGGACAGTAGCAGATACGCAGTATTTT
TRBJ2-2 TRBD2 TRBV28 - CASSWLAGEGSNTGELFF TGTGCCAGCAGTTGGCTAGCGGGAGAGGGGTCGAACACCGGGGAGCTGTTTTTT
TRBJ1-6 TRBD1 TRBV9 few CASSIGTVGNSPLHF TGTGCCAGCAGCATCGGGACAGTCGGGAATTCACCCCTCCACTTT
TRBJ2-5 TRBD1 TRBV30 few CAWSGQGGETQYF TGTGCCTGGAGTGGACAGGGGGGGGAGACCCAGTACTTC
TRBJ2-2 - TRBV19 - CASSSPRDTGELFF TGTGCCAGTAGTAGTCCGCGGGATACCGGGGAGCTGTTTTTT
TRBJ1-1 - TRBV12-5 - CASGFEAGTLPGTEAFF TGTGCTAGTGGTTTTGAGGCAGGGACTCTTCCCGGCACTGAAGCTTTCTTT
TRBJ1-4 - TRBV7-9 - CASSLGSFDEKLFF TGTGCCAGCAGCTTAGGCAGCTTCGATGAAAAACTGTTTTTT
TRBJ2-5 - TRBV7-2 many CASSVAETQYF TGTGCCAGCAGCGTTGCCGAGACCCAGTACTTC
TRBJ1-2 TRBD1 TRBV28 many CASSFGDRGFYGYTF TGTGCCAGCAGTTTCGGAGACAGGGGGTTCTATGGCTACACCTTC
TRBJ2-7 TRBD1 TRBV20-1 few CSLKGQANEQYF TGCAGTCTAAAGGGACAGGCCAACGAGCAGTACTTC
TRBJ1-4 - TRBV30 - CAWSVRKGENLFF TGTGCCTGGAGTGTACGGAAGGGTGAAAACCTGTTTTTT
TRBJ2-2 TRBD1 TRBV5-5 few CASSLVAGGTGELFF TGTGCCAGCAGCTTGGTTGCAGGGGGCACCGGGGAGCTGTTTTTT
TRBJ2-3 TRBD2 TRBV10-3 once CAIRASGARDTQYF TGTGCCATCCGTGCTAGCGGGGCTCGAGATACGCAGTATTTT
TRBJ2-5 - TRBV20-1 few CSARPILGAVQETQYF TGCAGTGCCCGTCCCATACTAGGGGCGGTACAAGAGACCCAGTACTTC
TRBJ2-1 - TRBV7-9 - CASSLVRGSNEQFF TGTGCCAGCAGCTTAGTCCGTGGGTCCAATGAGCAGTTCTTC